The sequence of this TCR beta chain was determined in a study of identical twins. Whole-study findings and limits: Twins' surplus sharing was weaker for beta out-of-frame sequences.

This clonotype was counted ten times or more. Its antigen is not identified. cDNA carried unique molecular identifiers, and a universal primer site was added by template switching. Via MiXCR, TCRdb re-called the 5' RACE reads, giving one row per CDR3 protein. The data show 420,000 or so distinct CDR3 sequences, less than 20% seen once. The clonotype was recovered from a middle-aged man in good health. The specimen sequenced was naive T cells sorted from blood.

CDR3 bases: TGTGCCAGCAGAGCTACCGGGACACTCGGCACAGATACGCAGTATTTT. The encoded protein is CASRATGTLGTDTQYF. This chain links TRBV7-2 with TRBJ2-3; tentatively, D is TRBD1 (6 bases). Germline-derived CDR1 and CDR2 are SGHTA and FQGNSA. Trimming pared 6 bases from V and 1 base from J, leaving 17 bases between. CDR3 length: 16 residues.